This T cell receptor (beta chain) comes out of a study of cytomegalovirus exposure and HLA in healthy donors. Looked up from germline, CDR1 is MNHEY and CDR2 is SMNVEV (reference sequence). The CDR3 is made up of 15 amino acids. V lost 5 bases, J lost 0 bases, and 6 bases stayed unmatched. PCR amplification relied on 60 Vbeta primers (plus 13 Jbeta primers). Sequencing was performed with immunoSEQ multiplex PCR; in TCRdb, only in-frame clones are kept and a portion is missing. Counted here are 250,000 to 350,000 clones, 70% to 90% occurring once; the ten biggest clones make up 3% to 4%. The sequenced sample was PBMCs. The TCR was taken from a man aged 35-49 years in good health and CMV-seropositive. The rearrangement joins TRBV27 to TRBJ1-1; 7 nucleotides align to TRBD1. CDR3 loop: CASSPIDRVNTEAFF. The CDR3 coding sequence is TGTGCCAGCAGTCCTATCGACAGGGTGAACACTGAAGCTTTCTTT.